Detailed here is one TCR beta chain. This clonotype was seen more than once but under ten times. It has no known antigen specificity. Base-call qualities are not available, and no considerably larger clone is one nucleotide away. The data derive from a study of identical twins (dated by TCRdb to the mid-2010s). Turning to the overall study: To test whether fetal clonotypes persist, the study used deep sequencing on TCR alpha and beta repertoires from monozygotic twins, unrelated adults of various ages, and cord blood. To rule out contamination, the twin experiments were replicated at different times with different library preparation protocols. The investigation overall reported the following: Invariant T cells such as MAIT and iNKT could partly confound zero-insertion analyses, although diverse VJ usage argued against such confounding for most clonotypes. Compared with coincidental sharing between unrelated individuals, out-of-frame TCR alpha sequences shared between twins showed an excess of sequences with low generation probability. Conclusions relied on cross-sectional statistical analysis, since the same donors could not be followed over many years. In beta out-of-frame sequences, excess twin sharing was weaker, because having fewer shared sequences lowered the signal-to-noise ratio. In monozygotic twins, out-of-frame TCR alpha sharing was systematically underestimated by recombination models, although the models agreed with sharing between unrelated individuals. Fewer insertions were carried by abundant cord blood beta clonotypes; a weaker similar trend was observed in young adult naive repertoires, while no such trend was observed in memory repertoires.

All donors were healthy Caucasians. The twin cohort consisted of three pairs of female monozygotic twins, all aged about 18 to 30 years. CD4+ and CD8+ T cell populations were isolated with positive isolation kits from Invitrogen. Libraries were prepared through 5' RACE. Sequenced using an Illumina HiSeq 2000. A universal primer binding site was introduced by template switching, and a unique molecular identifier was present in the final cDNA, enabling accurate counting of TCR cDNA molecules. Specific primers in the conserved constant-segment region were used to synthesize first-strand cDNA for the TCR alpha and beta chains. To control for contamination, every cDNA library was double barcoded, receiving both a SMART-Mk sample barcode and Illumina barcodes. TruSeq adapter sequences and Illumina sample barcodes were added in two successive PCR steps. The TCR alpha and beta cDNA libraries were sequenced on the Illumina HiSeq platform using custom primers. The authors' analysis ran thus. MiGEC was used to process raw reads and extract unique molecular identifiers, and MiXCR was used to find CDR3 positions. For each individual, recombination models were inferred using an EM algorithm with the repgenHMM and IGoR tools. The tcR package in R was used for shared clonotype analysis, with sharing normalized by the product of cloneset sizes. Out-of-frame nonproductive sequences were analyzed to study raw recombination free of thymic and clonal selection effects. The public reads were run again by TCRdb, first through fastp at Q25 and then through MiXCR, and only productive beta chains were kept. Every distinct CDR3 protein forms one entry, paired with its most common genes and DNA. These V and J calls originate from TCRdb's pipeline instead of the authors' own analysis. Here the sample has fewer than 550,000 distinct CDR3 sequences; approximately 14% occur a single time. The biggest ten clones account for around 0.98% of the sample.

Inclusive of the bounding cysteine and phenylalanine, the CDR3 is 15 residues long. Solely the CDR3 DNA is kept, with 45 bases framed from the first base. CDR1 and CDR2 were assigned from the germline V gene as ENHRY and SYGVKD. V trim: 10 bases; J trim: 2 bases; unmatched bases: 11. Separately, the same data were catalogued under a study of yellow fever vaccine responses in identical twins. That second report states: According to the authors, in identical twins the way T cells responded to vaccination appeared partly convergent and partly personalized. The study precisely tracked vaccine-responding T cell clones in identical twins.

The rearrangement combines TRBV10-3 with TRBJ2-5; 9 central nucleotides agree with TRBD1. This sequence was found in a woman aged 18-35 years in good health. Sequenced input: CD4+ T cells sorted from blood. The DNA sequence follows: TGTGCCACTAAGCGCACAGGGGGCCTACAAGAGACCCAGTACTTC. This sequence encodes CATKRTGGLQETQYF.